This TCR beta chain was identified in a study of identifying expanded T cells in peripheral blood. Broader study findings: Approximately two-week clone count variance significantly increased as total template count grew. Technical replicates showed around 1.2 changed clones; approximately 2 weeks about 16; four weeks 19.

Collection occurred without any documented infections or immune events in donors. On this clone: What it recognizes is unknown.

Germline V gene lookup returns CDR1 WSHSY and CDR2 SAAADI. Trimming took off 3 bases at V and 1 base at J, with 12 bases between the two ends. The CDR3 loop spans 15 amino acids. Measured with immunoSEQ multiplex PCR; TCRdb has only the in-frame clones, and not every one. The table shows around 94,000 clones, with approximately 85% occurring only once. The chain joins TRBV10-2 to TRBJ1-1; D might be TRBD1 (5 bases). Source material: blood. This sequence originates from a person aged 18-70 years in good health. The CDR3 loop is CASSDPGTENTEAFF. The CDR3 bases are TGCGCCAGCAGTGACCCGGGGACTGAGAACACTGAAGCTTTCTTT.